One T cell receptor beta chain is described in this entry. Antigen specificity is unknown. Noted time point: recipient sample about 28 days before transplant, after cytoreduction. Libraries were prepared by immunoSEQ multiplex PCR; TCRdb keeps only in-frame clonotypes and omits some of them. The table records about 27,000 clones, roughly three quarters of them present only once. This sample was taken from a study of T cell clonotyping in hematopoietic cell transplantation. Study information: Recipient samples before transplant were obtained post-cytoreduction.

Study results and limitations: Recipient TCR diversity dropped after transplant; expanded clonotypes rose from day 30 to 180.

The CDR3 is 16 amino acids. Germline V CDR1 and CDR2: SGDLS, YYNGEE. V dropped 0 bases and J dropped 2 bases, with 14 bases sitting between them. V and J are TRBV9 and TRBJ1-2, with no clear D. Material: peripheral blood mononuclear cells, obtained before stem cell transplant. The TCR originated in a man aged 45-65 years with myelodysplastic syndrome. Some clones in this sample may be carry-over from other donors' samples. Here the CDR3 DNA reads TGTGCCAGCAGCGTAGGGGGAGCTTCTTTAAACTATGGCTACACCTTC. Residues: CASSVGGASLNYGYTF.